Shown below are 25 T cell receptor beta chains from a single sample sequenced in a study of OX40 agonist ivuxolimab in advanced cancers. Libraries were made using the immunoSEQ multiplex PCR assay. TCRdb retrieved this table from immuneACCESS and kept in-frame rearrangements only. Not all clones are present; in checked studies, unresolved V genes account for under half, and no reason is known for the remainder. Across this sample there are roughly 11,000 clones, with around four fifths seen only once. The ten largest clones represent under 30% of the sample. Specimen: CD4+ or CD8+ T cells sorted from blood, collected in a trial of the OX40 agonist ivuxolimab. These receptors came from an adult with an advanced solid tumor such as melanoma, head and neck, liver or kidney cancer.

The V and J genes are TRBV9 and TRBJ1-3, with D unclear. V lost 3 bases to trimming and J lost 6 bases, with 7 bases between them. Germline V CDR1 and CDR2: SGDLS, YYNGEE. This CDR3 is built from 12 residues. CDR3 amino acids: CASSGRENTIYF. CDR3 in DNA: TGTGCCAGCAGCGGTAGGGAAAACACCATATATTTT. The whole variable domain, filled in from reference TRBV9 and TRBJ1-3, reads DSGVTQTPKHLITATGQRVTLRCSPRSGDLSVYWYQQSLDQGLQFLIQYYNGEERAKGNILERFSAQQFPDLHSELNLSSLELGDSALYFCASSGRENTIYFGEGSWLTVV.

A few counts support this clone. This CDR3 is CAWSATSLATGELFF. The CDR3 bases are TGTGCCTGGAGTGCGACTAGCTTGGCCACCGGGGAGCTGTTTTTT. The chain has TRBV30 and TRBJ2-2; 7 nucleotides line up with TRBD2. The V gene's germline CDR1 is GTSNPN and CDR2 SVGIG (reference sequence). The CDR3 runs to 15 residues. The V gene end was trimmed by 1 base and the J gene end by 4 bases; junction bases not matched to a gene: 6.

Note on this clone: One end of the junction does not line up with germline, which may come from a read error. V usage is TRBV5-5 and J usage is TRBJ2-1; D unresolved. The CDR3 consists of 15 residues. Germline V gene lookup returns CDR1 SGHKS and CDR2 YYEKEE (reference sequence). CDR3 in amino acids: CASSQELSSYNEQFF. DNA for the CDR3: TGCGCCAGCAGCCAAGAACTGAGCTCCTACAATGAGCAGTTCTTC.

The J gene is TRBJ1-1, the V gene TRBV5-5; D not certain. Germline assignment: CDR1 SGHKS and CDR2 YYEKEE (reference sequence). The CDR3 contains 13 residues. V was shortened by 0 bases and J by 4 bases, with 7 bases between the two germline ends. In nucleotides, the CDR3 is TGTGCCAGCAGCTTGGGTTCCCGCACTGAAGCTTTCTTT. It encodes CASSLGSRTEAFF.

J is TRBJ2-1 and V is TRBV18, with 8 bases lining up with TRBD2. The CDR3 runs to 15 residues. The V segment lost 0 bases and the J segment 4 bases; nucleotides outside the gene matches: 2. The V gene's germline CDR1 is KGHSH and CDR2 LQKENI. The CDR3 loop is CASSPPSGSYNEQFF. The CDR3 nucleotides read TGTGCCAGCTCACCACCCAGCGGGAGTTACAATGAGCAGTTCTTC.

As regards this clone: Germline and junction disagree at one end, which may indicate a read error. The genes are TRBV7-7 and TRBJ2-1, with D uncertain. The CDR3 is made up of 16 amino acids. The germline gives CDR1 SSHAT, CDR2 FNYEAQ (reference sequence). The CDR3 sequence is CASSLMERLLYNEQFF. CDR3 bases: TGTGCTAGCAGCTTAATGGAGAGGCTGTTATACAATGAGCAGTTCTTC. The whole variable domain, remainder taken from reference TRBV7-7 and TRBJ2-1, is GAGVSQSPRYKVTKRGQDVTLRCDPISSHATLYWYQQALGQGPEFLTYFNYEAQPDKSGLPSDRFSAERPEGSISTLTIQRTEQRDSAMYRCASSLMERLLYNEQFFGPGTRLTVL.

This clone was seen only a few times. In nucleotides, the CDR3 is TGTGCCAGCAGGAAGTCGGGACTAGCGGATACGCAGTTCTTC. Its translation is CASRKSGLADTQFF. This chain uses TRBV27 with TRBJ2-1; 11 bases map to TRBD2. Germline V CDR1 and CDR2: MNHEY, SMNVEV (reference sequence). The junction had 10 bases not matched to a gene; V was cut back by 6 bases and J by 12 bases. This CDR3 is built from 14 residues.

The chain uses TRBV27 and TRBJ2-5; D remains unclear. V was clipped by 10 bases and J by 4 bases, with 16 bases between them. CDR1 is MNHEY and CDR2 is SMNVEV in the germline V gene (reference sequence). This CDR3 is 13 amino acids long. In DNA, the CDR3 is TGTGCCACCTCTATGTATTGGGGAGAGACCCAGTACTTC. This encodes CATSMYWGETQYF.

The chain carries TRBV6-1 and TRBJ2-5; D gene unclear. Germline CDR1 MNHNS, CDR2 SASEGT. With 4 bases removed from V and 4 bases from J, the gap between germline ends came to 7 bases. This CDR3 region has 12 residues. The CDR3 is CASSAQRETQYF. The CDR3, as DNA: TGTGCCAGCAGTGCCCAAAGAGAGACCCAGTACTTC.

A note on this clone: The sample holds other DNA sequences that translate to the same CDR3. The rearrangement links TRBV14 to TRBJ2-5; weak D call: TRBD2 (6 bases). Germline loops: CDR1 SGHDN, CDR2 FVKESK. The length of the CDR3 is 14 residues. Trimming took 0 bases from V and 5 from J, leaving 10 bases between them. The CDR3, as DNA: TGTGCCAGCAGCCAAGAACTAGCCGTGGAGACCCAGTACTTC. Residues: CASSQELAVETQYF.

This clone was counted only a few times. The J gene is TRBJ2-2, the V gene TRBV4-2; D is ambiguous. This CDR3 contains 15 residues. V lost 1 base, J lost 0 bases, and 6 bases lay in between. Germline values: CDR1 LGHNA, CDR2 YNFKEQ. This CDR3 is CASSQVEANTGELFF. The CDR3 DNA is TGTGCCAGCAGCCAAGTCGAAGCGAACACCGGGGAGCTGTTTTTT.

J is TRBJ1-1 and V is TRBV27; tentative D call: TRBD1 (6 bases). CDR1 and CDR2 (germline): MNHEY, SMNVEV (reference sequence). The length of the CDR3 is 14 residues. V was cut by 8 bases and J by 2 bases, with 15 bases left in between. The CDR3 nucleotides are TGTGCCAGCTTACCCGGGACACCCAACACTGAAGCTTTCTTT. Its protein product is CASLPGTPNTEAFF.

By its share, this clone is medium-sized. V is TRBV19 and J is TRBJ1-2, with D hard to call. The length of the CDR3 is 13 residues. Germline assignment: CDR1 LNHDA and CDR2 SQIVND (reference sequence). Trimming left V 6 bases short and J 4 bases short, with 12 bases between. The CDR3 protein is CASSRREPYGYTF. The DNA of the CDR3 is TGTGCCAGTAGCAGAAGGGAGCCCTATGGCTACACCTTC.

The chain recombines TRBV25-1 with TRBJ2-1; 9 bases are a match to TRBD2. Germline CDR1 and CDR2: MGHDK and SYGVNS. The CDR3 contains 16 residues. The junction had 5 bases not matched to a gene; V was cut back by 3 bases and J by 2 bases. The CDR3 DNA is TGTGCCAGCAGTGACCCCAGCGGGAGGACCTACAATGAGCAGTTCTTC. It translates to CASSDPSGRTYNEQFF.

V usage is TRBV5-1 and J usage is TRBJ2-1; 8 bases align to TRBD1. The germline gives CDR1 SGHRS, CDR2 YFSETQ. After removal of 0 bases from V and 1 base from J, the junction contained 15 bases not matched to a gene. This CDR3 region has 20 residues. The CDR3 DNA sequence: TGCGCCAGCAGCTTGGCCTTCGAAACCGGGACAGGATCTTCCTACAATGAGCAGTTCTTC. It is translated as CASSLAFETGTGSSYNEQFF.

V gene TRBV12-5 combines with J gene TRBJ2-1; 7 nucleotides match TRBD1. Trimming cost V 1 base and J 2 bases; bases outside gene matches: 5. Germline CDR1 is LGHNT and CDR2 is FRNRAP. The CDR3 is 16 amino acids. CDR3 in amino acids: CASGLGQGIPYNEQFF. CDR3 DNA sequence: TGTGCTAGTGGTTTGGGACAGGGAATACCCTACAATGAGCAGTTCTTC.

The chain is built from TRBV7-9 and TRBJ2-6; D tentatively reads TRBD1 or TRBD2 (5 bases each). The CDR3 has 18 amino acids. The V gene's germline CDR1 is SEHNR and CDR2 FQNEAQ (reference sequence). The V end was cut by 2 bases, the J end by 0 bases, with 14 bases between. This CDR3 reads CASSLPGTQSSGANVLTF. The CDR3 DNA sequence: TGTGCCAGCAGCTTACCCGGGACCCAAAGCTCTGGGGCCAACGTCCTGACTTTC.

The chain has TRBV10-3 and TRBJ2-1; 14 bases map to TRBD2. The germline V gene encodes CDR1 ENHRY and CDR2 SYGVKD. V shed 10 bases, J shed 7 bases, and the junction held 6 bases outside the gene matches. The length of the CDR3 is 14 residues. CDR3 residues: CASSGTSGSNEQFF. Here the CDR3 DNA reads TGTGCCAGCTCCGGGACTAGCGGGAGTAATGAGCAGTTCTTC.

This chain uses TRBV28 with TRBJ2-7; 7 positions agree with TRBD1. Germline CDR1 is MDHEN and CDR2 is SYDVKM. Trimming removed 7 bases from V and 2 bases from J; junction bases left unmatched: 17. This CDR3 comprises 17 residues. The CDR3 here is CASTPSYRDSQPYEQYF. In DNA form, the CDR3 reads TGTGCCAGCACCCCTTCGTATCGGGACAGTCAACCCTACGAGCAGTACTTC.

The rearrangement joins TRBV6-1 to TRBJ1-1; no reliable D call. V lost 2 bases to trimming and J lost 2 bases, with 6 bases between them. CDR1 and CDR2 from the germline V gene are MNHNS and SASEGT. The CDR3 contains 13 residues. The CDR3, as DNA: TGTGCCAGCAGTGAATTCGGTAACACTGAAGCTTTCTTT. Its translation: CASSEFGNTEAFF.

This chain joins TRBV14 and TRBJ2-7, with a weak D call TRBD1 (6 bases). CDR1 and CDR2 from the germline V gene are SGHDN and FVKESK. Trimming took 4 bases from V and 3 from J, leaving 13 bases between them. The CDR3 sequence is 14 residues long. The CDR3: CASSRLGQNYEQYF. DNA of the CDR3: TGTGCCAGCAGCCGCCTAGGACAGAACTACGAGCAGTACTTC.

The chain has TRBV28 and TRBJ1-1; a weak D match, TRBD1 (5 bases). V lost 2 bases and J 6 bases, leaving 10 bases between the germline ends. This CDR3 contains 13 residues. The germline V gene encodes CDR1 MDHEN and CDR2 SYDVKM. Here the CDR3 reads CASSLIGVPEAFF. The CDR3 nucleotides are TGTGCCAGCAGTTTAATAGGGGTCCCTGAAGCTTTCTTT. Based on the CDR3 plus reference TRBV28 and TRBJ1-1, the full variable domain is DVKVTQSSRYLVKRTGEKVFLECVQDMDHENMFWYRQDPGLGLRLIYFSYDVKMKEKGDIPEGYSVSREKKERFSLILESASTNQTSMYLCASSLIGVPEAFFGQGTRLTVV.

The chain has TRBV4-1 and TRBJ2-5, with a possible D match to TRBD2 (7 bases). Trimming took 1 base from V and 2 from J, leaving 17 bases between them. The CDR3 has 17 amino acids. The germline V gene has CDR1 MGHRA and CDR2 YSYEKL. This CDR3 reads CASSQGDYRGGQETQYF. As DNA, the CDR3 is TGCGCCAGCAGCCAAGGGGACTACCGAGGGGGGCAAGAGACCCAGTACTTC.

The chain combines TRBV9 with TRBJ2-3; 7 bases match TRBD1. Trimming removed 3 bases from V and 0 bases from J; junction bases left unmatched: 4. The CDR3 is 15 amino acids. Per the germline V gene, CDR1 is SGDLS and CDR2 is YYNGEE. The CDR3 DNA is TGTGCCAGCAGCGAGGGGGACAGTAGCACAGATACGCAGTATTTT. Translating it yields CASSEGDSSTDTQYF. Based on the CDR3 plus reference TRBV9 and TRBJ2-3, the full variable domain is DSGVTQTPKHLITATGQRVTLRCSPRSGDLSVYWYQQSLDQGLQFLIQYYNGEERAKGNILERFSAQQFPDLHSELNLSSLELGDSALYFCASSEGDSSTDTQYFGPGTRLTVL.

The chain recombines TRBV5-4 with TRBJ1-2, with D maybe TRBD1 (5 bases). Trimming took off 3 bases at V and 3 bases at J, with 12 bases between the two ends. The germline CDR1 and CDR2 sequences are SGHNT and YYREEE (reference sequence). The CDR3 spans 14 residues. CDR3: CASSSGTEHYGYTF. The CDR3 nucleotides are TGTGCCAGCAGCTCGGGGACGGAACACTATGGCTACACCTTC.